This is a list of T cell receptor beta chains from one sample in a study of regulatory T cells in long-lasting Graves disease. TCRdb re-called the multiplex PCR reads with MiXCR, one entry per CDR3 protein. The table includes 400,000 to 500,000 distinct CDR3 sequences, 15% detected once. The data also belong to a second study, concerning T cells in Graves' hyperthyroidism and ophthalmopathy.

The sample consisted of peripheral blood mononuclear cells (PBMCs), taken at new diagnosis, from a patient treated with antithyroid drugs. These receptors were taken from a woman aged 40 to 49 with Graves disease. The CDR3 runs from the conserved cysteine through the conserved F or W. Fields, in order: clone size, J gene, D gene, V gene, CDR3 protein, CDR3 DNA. A D gene is named only where the DNA matches it firmly. Only part of the rows carry a size: once, few, many, or a class if the clone is expanded.

size: few
J: TRBJ2-1
D: -
V: TRBV7-6
CDR3: CASSLDSGGGQGYNEQFF
DNA: TGTGCCAGCAGCTTAGATTCGGGGGGGGGACAGGGTTACAATGAGCAGTTCTTC

size: few
J: TRBJ2-7
D: -
V: TRBV5-1
CDR3: CASSLNQGLPGYEQYF
DNA: TGCGCCAGCAGCCTCAATCAGGGACTCCCTGGATACGAGCAGTACTTC

size: many
J: TRBJ2-1
D: -
V: TRBV16
CDR3: CASSLHPRGFNEQFF
DNA: TGTGCCAGCAGCCTCCATCCCAGGGGCTTCAATGAGCAGTTCTTC

size: -
J: TRBJ2-1
D: -
V: TRBV20-1
CDR3: CSAGGLTNEQFF
DNA: TGCAGTGCTGGGGGACTTACCAATGAGCAGTTCTTC

size: -
J: TRBJ2-7
D: -
V: TRBV28
CDR3: CASPPRGFRAEPYEQYF
DNA: TGTGCCAGCCCACCCCGGGGCTTCCGCGCCGAACCCTACGAGCAGTACTTC

size: many
J: TRBJ2-1
D: TRBD2
V: TRBV9
CDR3: CASSVVGGGLNEQFF
DNA: TGTGCCAGCAGCGTAGTTGGGGGAGGGTTGAATGAGCAGTTCTTC

size: once
J: TRBJ2-5
D: -
V: TRBV14
CDR3: CASSQDMVPTKAQYF
DNA: TGTGCCAGCAGCCAAGATATGGTACCTACGAAGGCCCAGTACTTC

size: many
J: TRBJ2-2
D: TRBD2
V: TRBV2
CDR3: CASSGGSGKTGELFF
DNA: TGTGCCAGCAGTGGGGGTAGCGGGAAAACCGGGGAGCTGTTTTTT

size: -
J: TRBJ2-1
D: -
V: TRBV29-1
CDR3: CSVELGWAEQFF
DNA: TGCAGCGTTGAACTGGGTTGGGCTGAGCAGTTCTTC

size: -
J: TRBJ2-1
D: TRBD2
V: TRBV7-9
CDR3: CASSLASGRGNEQFF
DNA: TGTGCCAGCAGCTTGGCTAGCGGGAGGGGGAATGAGCAGTTCTTC

size: many
J: TRBJ2-1
D: -
V: TRBV12-3/TRBV12-4
CDR3: CATAEVSEQFF
DNA: TGTGCCACCGCGGAGGTTAGTGAGCAGTTCTTC

size: many
J: TRBJ1-6
D: -
V: TRBV28
CDR3: CASRWRRGLRYSSPLHF
DNA: TGTGCCAGCAGATGGAGGAGGGGGTTGCGGTATTCTTCACCCCTCCACTTT

size: many
J: TRBJ2-1
D: -
V: TRBV28
CDR3: CASSFVRAGEQFF
DNA: TGTGCCAGCAGTTTCGTCAGGGCGGGTGAGCAGTTCTTC

size: many
J: TRBJ1-1
D: -
V: TRBV2
CDR3: CASSGPQVMFMNTEAFF
DNA: TGTGCCAGCAGTGGTCCACAGGTCATGTTCATGAACACTGAAGCTTTCTTT

size: -
J: TRBJ1-1
D: -
V: TRBV7-8
CDR3: CASSLLGGERNTEAFF
DNA: TGTGCCAGCAGCCTTCTCGGGGGCGAGCGGAACACTGAAGCTTTCTTT

size: many
J: TRBJ1-1
D: -
V: TRBV5-1
CDR3: CASSTTPGPTSEAFF
DNA: TGCGCCAGCAGCACAACCCCAGGGCCCACGAGCGAAGCTTTCTTT

size: -
J: TRBJ1-2
D: TRBD1
V: TRBV29-1
CDR3: CSVARQGRSGYTF
DNA: TGCAGCGTTGCCAGACAGGGGCGAAGTGGCTACACCTTC

size: many
J: TRBJ2-7
D: TRBD1
V: TRBV7-8
CDR3: CASSPPGQGQYEQYF
DNA: TGTGCCAGCAGCCCCCCCGGACAGGGTCAATACGAGCAGTACTTC

size: -
J: TRBJ1-1
D: TRBD1
V: TRBV15
CDR3: CATSREGQGNTEAFF
DNA: TGTGCCACCAGCAGGGAGGGACAGGGAAACACTGAAGCTTTCTTT

size: -
J: TRBJ1-1
D: -
V: TRBV5-1
CDR3: CASSLEGPTEAFF
DNA: TGCGCCAGCAGCTTGGAGGGCCCCACTGAAGCTTTCTTT

size: few
J: TRBJ2-1
D: -
V: TRBV12-3/TRBV12-4
CDR3: CASSSGHPQEQFF
DNA: TGTGCCAGCAGTTCGGGACACCCCCAGGAGCAGTTCTTC

size: -
J: TRBJ1-1
D: -
V: TRBV29-1
CDR3: CSVRTSNTEAFF
DNA: TGCAGCGTTCGAACCTCGAACACTGAAGCTTTCTTT

size: many
J: TRBJ2-7
D: TRBD1
V: TRBV11-2
CDR3: CASRRTGANYEQYF
DNA: TGTGCCAGCAGGAGGACAGGGGCTAACTACGAGCAGTACTTC

size: many
J: TRBJ2-5
D: -
V: TRBV9
CDR3: CASSVDRYQETQYF
DNA: TGTGCCAGCAGCGTAGATAGGTACCAAGAGACCCAGTACTTC

size: many
J: TRBJ2-1
D: -
V: TRBV2
CDR3: CATQEGPHNEQFF
DNA: TGTGCCACCCAGGAAGGGCCCCACAATGAGCAGTTCTTC

size: -
J: TRBJ2-7
D: -
V: TRBV7-8
CDR3: CASSLVPGAREQYF
DNA: TGTGCCAGCAGCTTAGTCCCGGGAGCCCGCGAGCAGTACTTC

size: -
J: TRBJ2-1
D: TRBD2
V: TRBV20-1
CDR3: CSARGFRLAGEEWSEQFF
DNA: TGCAGTGCTAGGGGTTTCCGACTAGCGGGAGAAGAGTGGAGTGAGCAGTTCTTC

size: -
J: TRBJ1-2
D: -
V: TRBV28
CDR3: CASSLTRKGDYTF
DNA: TGTGCCAGCAGTTTGACGCGTAAAGGGGACTACACCTTC

size: many
J: TRBJ2-5
D: -
V: TRBV7-9
CDR3: CASSLGSQGGETQYF
DNA: TGTGCCAGCAGCTTAGGAAGCCAGGGAGGAGAGACCCAGTACTTC

size: -
J: TRBJ2-5
D: -
V: TRBV7-9
CDR3: CASSNIESGQETQYF
DNA: TGTGCCAGCAGTAACATCGAGAGCGGACAAGAGACCCAGTACTTC

size: many
J: TRBJ2-7
D: -
V: TRBV12-3/TRBV12-4
CDR3: CASKSSREQSYEQYF
DNA: TGTGCCAGCAAATCCTCCCGGGAGCAGTCCTACGAGCAGTACTTC

size: -
J: TRBJ1-1
D: -
V: TRBV6-2/TRBV6-3
CDR3: CAGAINMNTEAFF
DNA: TGTGCCGGCGCTATAAACATGAACACTGAAGCTTTCTTT

size: many
J: TRBJ2-1
D: TRBD2
V: TRBV10-3
CDR3: CAISDQRLAGNGNEQFF
DNA: TGTGCCATCAGTGATCAGAGGCTAGCGGGAAATGGCAATGAGCAGTTCTTC

size: -
J: TRBJ2-3
D: TRBD2
V: TRBV18
CDR3: CASSPAEASGRADTQYF
DNA: TGTGCCAGCTCACCGGCCGAGGCTAGCGGGAGGGCAGATACGCAGTATTTT

size: -
J: TRBJ1-2
D: -
V: TRBV2
CDR3: CASTPQNYGYTF
DNA: TGTGCCAGCACACCACAGAACTATGGCTACACCTTC

size: many
J: TRBJ2-2
D: -
V: TRBV3-1
CDR3: CASRYREYGGELFF
DNA: TGTGCCAGCAGATACAGGGAGTATGGCGGGGAGCTGTTTTTT

size: -
J: TRBJ2-1
D: TRBD1
V: TRBV19
CDR3: CASSIVGQGDYNEQFF
DNA: TGTGCCAGTAGTATAGTGGGACAGGGGGACTACAATGAGCAGTTCTTC

size: -
J: TRBJ2-5
D: TRBD2
V: TRBV11-3
CDR3: CASSLGPTSGSKETQYF
DNA: TGTGCCAGCAGCTTAGGTCCGACTAGCGGGAGCAAAGAGACCCAGTACTTC

size: many
J: TRBJ2-3
D: -
V: TRBV24-1
CDR3: CATSDPTSFSTDTQYF
DNA: TGTGCCACCAGTGACCCGACGTCCTTTAGCACAGATACGCAGTATTTT

size: -
J: TRBJ2-1
D: TRBD2
V: TRBV24-1
CDR3: CATSSAGLLNEQFF
DNA: TGTGCCACCAGTAGCGCGGGACTACTCAATGAGCAGTTCTTC

size: -
J: TRBJ2-7
D: TRBD2
V: TRBV9
CDR3: CASSPRLAGSYEQYF
DNA: TGTGCCAGCAGCCCCCGACTAGCGGGATCCTACGAGCAGTACTTC

size: many
J: TRBJ2-7
D: TRBD2
V: TRBV2
CDR3: CASSSVLAGVGEQYF
DNA: TGTGCCAGCAGTTCGGTACTAGCGGGAGTGGGTGAGCAGTACTTC

size: many
J: TRBJ2-7
D: TRBD2
V: TRBV9
CDR3: CASSVSGASYEQYF
DNA: TGTGCCAGCAGCGTGAGCGGGGCCAGCTACGAGCAGTACTTC

size: many
J: TRBJ1-1
D: TRBD1
V: TRBV2
CDR3: CASSPGQAAMNTEAFF
DNA: TGTGCCAGCAGCCCGGGACAGGCGGCGATGAACACTGAAGCTTTCTTT

size: -
J: TRBJ2-1
D: -
V: TRBV11-2
CDR3: CASSRSSYEQFF
DNA: TGTGCCAGCAGCCGATCGTCCTATGAGCAGTTCTTC

size: few
J: TRBJ2-7
D: TRBD2
V: TRBV13
CDR3: CASSAGLAGAYEQYF
DNA: TGTGCCAGCAGCGCGGGACTAGCGGGAGCCTACGAGCAGTACTTC

size: -
J: TRBJ2-2
D: -
V: TRBV3-1
CDR3: CASSQVGEHTGELFF
DNA: TGTGCCAGCAGCCAAGTTGGCGAGCACACCGGGGAGCTGTTTTTT

size: many
J: TRBJ2-3
D: -
V: TRBV15
CDR3: CATSMAALTDTQYF
DNA: TGTGCCACCTCGATGGCGGCGCTCACAGATACACAGTATTTT